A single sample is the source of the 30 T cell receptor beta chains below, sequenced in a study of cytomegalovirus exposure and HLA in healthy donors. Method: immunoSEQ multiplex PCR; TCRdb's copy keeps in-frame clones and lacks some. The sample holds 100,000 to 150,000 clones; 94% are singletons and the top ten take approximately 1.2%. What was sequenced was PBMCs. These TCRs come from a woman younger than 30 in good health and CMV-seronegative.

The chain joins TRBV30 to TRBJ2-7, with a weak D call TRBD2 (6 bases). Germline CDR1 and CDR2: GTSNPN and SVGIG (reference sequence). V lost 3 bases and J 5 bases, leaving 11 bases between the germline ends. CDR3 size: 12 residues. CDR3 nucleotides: TGTGCCTGGAGCGGGAGTGGAAACGAGCAGTACTTC. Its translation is CAWSGSGNEQYF.

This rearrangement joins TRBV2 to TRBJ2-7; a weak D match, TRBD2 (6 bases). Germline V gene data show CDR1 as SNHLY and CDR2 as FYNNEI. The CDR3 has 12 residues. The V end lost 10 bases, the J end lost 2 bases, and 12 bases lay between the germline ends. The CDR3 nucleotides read TGTGCCACCCGGGAGCAAGCCTACGAGCAGTACTTC. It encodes CATREQAYEQYF.

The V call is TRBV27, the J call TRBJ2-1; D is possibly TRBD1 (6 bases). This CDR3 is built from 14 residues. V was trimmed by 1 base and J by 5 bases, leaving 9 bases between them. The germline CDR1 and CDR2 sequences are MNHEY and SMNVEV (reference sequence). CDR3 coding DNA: TGTGCCAGCAGTTTATGGGGGCGTGACAATGAGCAGTTCTTC. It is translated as CASSLWGRDNEQFF.

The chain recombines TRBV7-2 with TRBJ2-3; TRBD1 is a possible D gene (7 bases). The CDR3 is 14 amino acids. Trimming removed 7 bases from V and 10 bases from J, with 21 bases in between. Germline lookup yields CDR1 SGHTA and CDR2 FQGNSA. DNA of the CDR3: TGTGCCAGCACCGGCGGAGGGGGCGCGTCTCCGCAGTATTTT. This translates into CASTGGGGASPQYF. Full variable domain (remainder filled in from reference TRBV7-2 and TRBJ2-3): GAGVSQSPSNKVTEKGKDVELRCDPISGHTALYWYRQSLGQGLEFLIYFQGNSAPDKSGLPSDRFSAERTGGSVSTLTIQRTQQEDSAVYLCASTGGGGASPQYFGPGTRLTVL.

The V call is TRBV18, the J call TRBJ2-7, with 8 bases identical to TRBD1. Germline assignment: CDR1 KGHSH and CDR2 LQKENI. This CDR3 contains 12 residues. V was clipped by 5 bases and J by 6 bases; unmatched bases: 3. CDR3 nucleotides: TGTGCCAGCTCAGACAGGGGAAGCGAGCAGTACTTC. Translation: CASSDRGSEQYF.

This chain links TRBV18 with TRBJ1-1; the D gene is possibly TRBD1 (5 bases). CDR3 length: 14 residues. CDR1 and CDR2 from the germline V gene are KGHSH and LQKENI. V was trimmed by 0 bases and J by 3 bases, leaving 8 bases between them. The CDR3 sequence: CASSPPGVDTEAFF. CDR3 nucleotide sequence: TGTGCCAGCTCACCACCAGGGGTGGACACTGAAGCTTTCTTT.

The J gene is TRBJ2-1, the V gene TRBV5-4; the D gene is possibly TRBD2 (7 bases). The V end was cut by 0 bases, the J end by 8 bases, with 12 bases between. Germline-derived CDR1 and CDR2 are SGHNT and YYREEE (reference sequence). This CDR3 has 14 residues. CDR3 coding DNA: TGTGCCAGCAGCTTGGGTGGGGGGGGCGATGAGCAGTTCTTC. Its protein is CASSLGGGGDEQFF.

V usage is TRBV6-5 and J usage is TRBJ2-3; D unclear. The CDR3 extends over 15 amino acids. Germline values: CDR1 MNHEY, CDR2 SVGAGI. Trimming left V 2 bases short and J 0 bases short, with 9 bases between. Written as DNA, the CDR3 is TGTGCCAGCAGTTACCGCGGTTCTAGCACAGATACGCAGTATTTT. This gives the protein CASSYRGSSTDTQYF.

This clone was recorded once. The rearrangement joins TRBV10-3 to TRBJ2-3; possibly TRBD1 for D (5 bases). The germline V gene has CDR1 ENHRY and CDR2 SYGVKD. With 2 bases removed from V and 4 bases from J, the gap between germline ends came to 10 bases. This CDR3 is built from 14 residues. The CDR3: CAISEVRAADTQYF. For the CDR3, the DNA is TGTGCCATCAGTGAGGTCAGGGCGGCAGATACGCAGTATTTT.

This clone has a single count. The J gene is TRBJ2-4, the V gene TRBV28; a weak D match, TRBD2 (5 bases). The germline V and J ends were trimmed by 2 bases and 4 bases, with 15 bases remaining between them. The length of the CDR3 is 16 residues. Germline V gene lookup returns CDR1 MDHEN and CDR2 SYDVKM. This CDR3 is CASSLTLTGIKNIQYF. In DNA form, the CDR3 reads TGTGCCAGCAGTTTAACCCTTACGGGGATTAAAAACATTCAGTACTTC.

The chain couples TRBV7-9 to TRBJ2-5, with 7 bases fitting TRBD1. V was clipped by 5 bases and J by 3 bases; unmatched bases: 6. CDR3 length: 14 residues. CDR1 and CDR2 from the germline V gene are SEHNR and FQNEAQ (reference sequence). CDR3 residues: CASSAKTGKETQYF. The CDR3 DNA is TGTGCCAGCAGCGCAAAGACAGGGAAAGAGACCCAGTACTTC.

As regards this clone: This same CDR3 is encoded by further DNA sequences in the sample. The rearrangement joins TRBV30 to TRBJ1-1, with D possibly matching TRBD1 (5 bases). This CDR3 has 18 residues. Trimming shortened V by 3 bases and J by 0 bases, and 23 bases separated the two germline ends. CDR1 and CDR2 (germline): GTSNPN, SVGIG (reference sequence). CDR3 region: CAWSVSRANRYLNTEAFF. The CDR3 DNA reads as TGTGCCTGGAGCGTTTCTCGGGCTAACAGGTACCTGAACACTGAAGCTTTCTTT. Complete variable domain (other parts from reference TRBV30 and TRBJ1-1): SQTIHQWPATLVQPVGSPLSLECTVEGTSNPNLYWYRQAAGRGLQLLFYSVGIGQISSEVPQNLSASRPQDRQFILSSKKLLLSDSGFYLCAWSVSRANRYLNTEAFFGQGTRLTVV.

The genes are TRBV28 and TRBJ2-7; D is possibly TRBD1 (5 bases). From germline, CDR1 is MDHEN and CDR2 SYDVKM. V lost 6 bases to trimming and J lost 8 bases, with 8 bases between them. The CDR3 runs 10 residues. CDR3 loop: CASRQVQQYF. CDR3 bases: TGTGCCAGCAGACAGGTCCAGCAGTACTTC.

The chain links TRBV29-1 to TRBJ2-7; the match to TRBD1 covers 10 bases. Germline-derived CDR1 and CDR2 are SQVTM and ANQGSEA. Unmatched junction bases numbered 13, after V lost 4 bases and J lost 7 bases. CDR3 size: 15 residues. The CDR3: CSVALPWTGGKEQYF. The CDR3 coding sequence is TGCAGCGTTGCCCTCCCTTGGACAGGGGGAAAGGAGCAGTACTTC.

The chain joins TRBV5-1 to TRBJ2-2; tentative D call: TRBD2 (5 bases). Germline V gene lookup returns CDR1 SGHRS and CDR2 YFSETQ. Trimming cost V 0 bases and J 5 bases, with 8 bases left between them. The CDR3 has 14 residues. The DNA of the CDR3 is TGCGCCAGCAGCTTGGCCTCGGGGACCGGGGAGCTGTTTTTT. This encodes CASSLASGTGELFF.

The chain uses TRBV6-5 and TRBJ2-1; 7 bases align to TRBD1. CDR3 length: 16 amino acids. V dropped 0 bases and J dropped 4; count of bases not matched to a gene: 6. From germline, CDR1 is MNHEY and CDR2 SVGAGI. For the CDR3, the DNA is TGTGCCAGCAGTTACTCTACCGGGGACAGATACAATGAGCAGTTCTTC. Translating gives CASSYSTGDRYNEQFF.

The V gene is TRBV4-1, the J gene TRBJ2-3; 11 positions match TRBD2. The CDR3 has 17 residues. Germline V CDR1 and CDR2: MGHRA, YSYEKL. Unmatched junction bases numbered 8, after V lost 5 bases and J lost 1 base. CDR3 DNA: TGCGCCAGCAGCTCTAGAAAACTAGCGGGGGGCACAGATACGCAGTATTTT. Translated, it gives CASSSRKLAGGTDTQYF.

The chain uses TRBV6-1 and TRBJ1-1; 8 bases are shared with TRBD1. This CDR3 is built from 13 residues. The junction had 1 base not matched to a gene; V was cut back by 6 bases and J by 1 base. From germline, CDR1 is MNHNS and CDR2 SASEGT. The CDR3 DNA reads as TGTGCCAGCAGGGGACAGGAGAACACTGAAGCTTTCTTT. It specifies CASRGQENTEAFF.

The chain's CDR3 is CASSSKFQGRSEAFF. The CDR3 nucleotides are TGTGCCAGCAGTTCAAAATTTCAGGGAAGGTCTGAAGCTTTCTTT. This chain connects TRBV6-1 to TRBJ1-1, with TRBD1 as a possible D gene (5 bases). Trimming took 5 bases from V and 6 from J, leaving 19 bases between them. This CDR3 has 15 residues. Germline lookup yields CDR1 MNHNS and CDR2 SASEGT.

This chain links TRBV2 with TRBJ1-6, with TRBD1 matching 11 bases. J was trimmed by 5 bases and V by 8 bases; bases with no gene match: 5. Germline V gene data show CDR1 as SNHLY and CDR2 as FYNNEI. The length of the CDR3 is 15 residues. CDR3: CASGQGAYDNSPLHF. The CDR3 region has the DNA TGTGCCAGCGGACAGGGGGCATACGATAATTCACCCCTCCACTTT.

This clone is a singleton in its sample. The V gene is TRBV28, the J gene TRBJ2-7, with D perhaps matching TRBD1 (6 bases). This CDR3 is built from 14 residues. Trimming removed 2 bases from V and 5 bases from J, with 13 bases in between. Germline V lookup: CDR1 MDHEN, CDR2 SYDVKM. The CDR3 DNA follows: TGTGCCAGCAGTTTAGTAAGGGGGTCCCACGAGCAGTACTTC. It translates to CASSLVRGSHEQYF.

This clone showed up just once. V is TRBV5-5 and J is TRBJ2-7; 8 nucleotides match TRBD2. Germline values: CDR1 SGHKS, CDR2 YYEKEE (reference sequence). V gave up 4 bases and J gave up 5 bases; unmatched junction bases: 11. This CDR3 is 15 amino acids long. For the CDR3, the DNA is TGTGCCAGCAGCCGCTTGAGCGGGAGTCCCCACGAGCAGTACTTC. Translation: CASSRLSGSPHEQYF.

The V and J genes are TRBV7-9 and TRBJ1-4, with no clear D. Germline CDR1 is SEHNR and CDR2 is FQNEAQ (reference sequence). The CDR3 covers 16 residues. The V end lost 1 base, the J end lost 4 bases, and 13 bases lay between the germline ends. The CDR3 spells CASSLVSGQRNEKLFF. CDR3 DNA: TGTGCCAGCAGCTTAGTTTCTGGTCAGCGTAATGAAAAACTGTTTTTT.

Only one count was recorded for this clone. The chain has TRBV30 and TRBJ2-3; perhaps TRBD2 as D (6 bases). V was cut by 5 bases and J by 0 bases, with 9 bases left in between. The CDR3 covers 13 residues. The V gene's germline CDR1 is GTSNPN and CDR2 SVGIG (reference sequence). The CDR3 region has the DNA TGTGCCTGGGGCGGGGAGAGCACAGATACGCAGTATTTT. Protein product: CAWGGESTDTQYF.

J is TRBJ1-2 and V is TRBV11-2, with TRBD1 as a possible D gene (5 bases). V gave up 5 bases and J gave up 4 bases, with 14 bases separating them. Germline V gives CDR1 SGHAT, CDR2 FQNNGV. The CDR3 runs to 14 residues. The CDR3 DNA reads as TGTGCCAGCAGCGACTCCAGGGAAGGCTATGGCTACACCTTC. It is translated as CASSDSREGYGYTF.

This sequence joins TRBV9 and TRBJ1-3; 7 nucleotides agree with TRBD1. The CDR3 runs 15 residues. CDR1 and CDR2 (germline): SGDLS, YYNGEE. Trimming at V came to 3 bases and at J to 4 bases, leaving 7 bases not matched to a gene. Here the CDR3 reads CASSGLDRFGNTIYF. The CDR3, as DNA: TGTGCCAGCAGCGGACTGGACAGGTTCGGAAACACCATATATTTT.

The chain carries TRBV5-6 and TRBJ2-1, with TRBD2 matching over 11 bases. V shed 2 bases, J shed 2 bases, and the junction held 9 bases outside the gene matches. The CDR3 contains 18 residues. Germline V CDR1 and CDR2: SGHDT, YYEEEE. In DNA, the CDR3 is TGTGCCAGCAGCTTATGGGGTAGACTAGCGGGGCCCTACAATGAGCAGTTCTTC. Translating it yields CASSLWGRLAGPYNEQFF.

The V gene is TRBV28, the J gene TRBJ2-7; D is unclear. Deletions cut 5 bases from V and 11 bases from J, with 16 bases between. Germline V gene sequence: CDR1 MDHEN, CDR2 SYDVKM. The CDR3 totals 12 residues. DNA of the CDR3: TGTGCCAGCAGTCTTGGGCCGCAGGTGAAGTACTTC. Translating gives CASSLGPQVKYF.

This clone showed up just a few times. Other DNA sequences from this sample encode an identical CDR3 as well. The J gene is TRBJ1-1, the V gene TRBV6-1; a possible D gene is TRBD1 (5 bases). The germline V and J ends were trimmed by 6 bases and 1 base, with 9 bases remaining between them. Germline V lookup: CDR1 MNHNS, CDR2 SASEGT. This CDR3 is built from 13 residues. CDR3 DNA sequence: TGTGCCAGCAGACGTCAGGGGAACACTGAAGCTTTCTTT. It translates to CASRRQGNTEAFF.

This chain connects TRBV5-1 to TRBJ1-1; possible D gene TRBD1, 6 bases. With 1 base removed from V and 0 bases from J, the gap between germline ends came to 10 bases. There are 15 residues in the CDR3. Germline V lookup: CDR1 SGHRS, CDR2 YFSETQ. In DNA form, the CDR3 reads TGCGCCAGCAGCTTGAAACAGGGAGTGAACACTGAAGCTTTCTTT. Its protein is CASSLKQGVNTEAFF.